This T cell receptor beta chain was documented in a study of CD8 T cells in Susac syndrome. The germline gives CDR1 SQVTM, CDR2 ANQGSEA. V shed 7 bases, J shed 2 bases, and the junction held 2 bases outside the gene matches. The CDR3 covers 12 residues. An amount of RNA that ranged from 0.5 to 1 ug was reverse transcribed with random hexamers. The method of amplification for TCR beta CDR3 was immunoSEQ multiplex PCR, covering 54 Vbeta and 13 Jbeta. TCRdb re-called the immunoSEQ multiplex PCR reads through MiXCR, storing one row per CDR3 protein. The table lists 130,000 or so distinct CDR3 sequences, 80% of them singletons.

This clonotype was obtained from a human donor with multiple sclerosis. The V call is TRBV29-1, the J call TRBJ2-7; 10 bases are a match to TRBD1. Sample: CD8+ T cells from PBMCs. Here the CDR3 DNA reads TGCAGCGCTGGGACAGGGGCCTACGAGCAGTACTTC. This sequence encodes CSAGTGAYEQYF.